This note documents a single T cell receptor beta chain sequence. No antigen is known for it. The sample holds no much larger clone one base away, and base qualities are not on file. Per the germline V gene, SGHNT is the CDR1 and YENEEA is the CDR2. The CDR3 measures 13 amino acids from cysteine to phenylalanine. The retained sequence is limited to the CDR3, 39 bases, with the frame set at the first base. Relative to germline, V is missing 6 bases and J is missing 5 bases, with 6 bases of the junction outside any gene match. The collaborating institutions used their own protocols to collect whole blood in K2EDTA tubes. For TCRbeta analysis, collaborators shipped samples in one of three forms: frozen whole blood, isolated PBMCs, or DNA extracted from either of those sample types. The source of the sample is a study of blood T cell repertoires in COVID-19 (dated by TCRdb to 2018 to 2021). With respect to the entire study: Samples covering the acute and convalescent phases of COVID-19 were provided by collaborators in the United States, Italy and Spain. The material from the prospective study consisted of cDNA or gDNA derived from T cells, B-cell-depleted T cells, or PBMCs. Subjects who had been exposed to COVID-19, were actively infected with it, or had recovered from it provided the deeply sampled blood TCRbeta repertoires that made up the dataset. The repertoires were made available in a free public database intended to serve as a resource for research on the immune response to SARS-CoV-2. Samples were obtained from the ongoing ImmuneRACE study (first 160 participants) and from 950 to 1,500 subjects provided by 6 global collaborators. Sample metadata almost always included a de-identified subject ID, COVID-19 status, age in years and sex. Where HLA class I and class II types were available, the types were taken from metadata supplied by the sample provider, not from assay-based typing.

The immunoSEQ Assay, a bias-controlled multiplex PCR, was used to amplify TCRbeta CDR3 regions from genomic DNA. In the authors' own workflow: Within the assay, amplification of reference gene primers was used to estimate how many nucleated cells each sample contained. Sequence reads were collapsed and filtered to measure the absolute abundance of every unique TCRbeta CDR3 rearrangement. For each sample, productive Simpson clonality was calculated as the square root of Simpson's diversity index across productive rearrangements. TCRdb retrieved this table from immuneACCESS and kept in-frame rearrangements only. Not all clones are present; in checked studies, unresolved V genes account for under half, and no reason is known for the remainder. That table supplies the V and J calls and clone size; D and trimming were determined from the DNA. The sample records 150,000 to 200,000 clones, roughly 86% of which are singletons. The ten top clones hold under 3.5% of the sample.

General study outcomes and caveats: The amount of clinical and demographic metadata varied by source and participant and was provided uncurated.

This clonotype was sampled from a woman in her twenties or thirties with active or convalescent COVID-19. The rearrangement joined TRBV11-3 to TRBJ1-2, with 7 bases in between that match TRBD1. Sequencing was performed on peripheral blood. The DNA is TGTGCCAGCAGTCAGGGGGTGCAATATGGCTACACCTTC. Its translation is CASSQGVQYGYTF.